Listed below are T cell receptor beta chains from one sample, sequenced in a study of shared clonotypes between healthy human individuals. The data were produced by immunoSEQ multiplex PCR, yet TCRdb's version contains in-frame clones alone and is incomplete. The data show over 950,000 clones, 77% seen once. Material for sequencing was memory CD4+ T cells from PBMCs. These receptors originate from a man between 18 and 29 years old in good health. Some clones in this sample may be carry-over from other donors' samples. CDR3s leave out the opening cysteine and the closing phenylalanine or tryptophan. The D gene is left open where the match is weak.

>TRBD2|14|TRBV5-6|TRBJ2-7
ASSFYAGVGSYEQY
>TRBD1|13|TRBV6-5|TRBJ1-4
ASSPNRGPNEKLF
>-|12|TRBV4-2|TRBJ1-2
ASSPGGKDYGYT
>-|12|TRBV28|TRBJ2-7
ASSPDRGAYEQY
>TRBD2|11|TRBV28|TRBJ2-5
ASSQGLQETQY
>-|14|TRBV5-1|TRBJ1-1
ASSSIAEFGGAEAF
>-|15|TRBV5-1|TRBJ2-2
ASSRRMGAANTGELF
>-|15|TRBV18|TRBJ1-1
ASSPRDPLGMNTEAF
>-|13|TRBV4-3|TRBJ1-2
ASSQGMQINYGYT
>-|13|TRBV19|TRBJ2-2
ASSMVVRGTGELF
>-|10|TRBV28|TRBJ1-5
ASSPRTSRSH
>-|11|TRBV7-6|TRBJ1-2
ASSLQGQGGYT
>TRBD1|12|TRBV28|TRBJ2-7
ASTDRGHSYEQY
>TRBD2|14|TRBV13|TRBJ2-1
ASSSFGAGGRNEQF
>-|11|TRBV19|TRBJ1-1
ASSIASVSAAF
>-|13|TRBV15|TRBJ2-1
ATSRDGLAYNEQF
>-|13|TRBV29-1|TRBJ2-5
SVPDSRFAQETQY
>TRBD2|13|TRBV28|TRBJ2-7
ASTTRTSGTYEQY